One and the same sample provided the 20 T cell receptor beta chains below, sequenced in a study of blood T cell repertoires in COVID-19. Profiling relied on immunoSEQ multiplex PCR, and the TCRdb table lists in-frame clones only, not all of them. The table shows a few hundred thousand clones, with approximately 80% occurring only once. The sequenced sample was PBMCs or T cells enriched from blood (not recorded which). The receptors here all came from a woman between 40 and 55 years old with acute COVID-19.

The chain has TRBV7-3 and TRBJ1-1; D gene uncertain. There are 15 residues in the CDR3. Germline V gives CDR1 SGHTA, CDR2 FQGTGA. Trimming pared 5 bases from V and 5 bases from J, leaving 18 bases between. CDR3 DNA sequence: TGTGCCAGCAGCACAGACCCCGGACGGGAGACTGAAGCTTTCTTT. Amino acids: CASSTDPGRETEAFF.

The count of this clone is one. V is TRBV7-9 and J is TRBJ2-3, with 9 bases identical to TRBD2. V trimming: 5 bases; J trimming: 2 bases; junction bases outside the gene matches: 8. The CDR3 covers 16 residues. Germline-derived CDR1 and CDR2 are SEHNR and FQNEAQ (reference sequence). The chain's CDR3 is CASSPSSGGLTDTQYF. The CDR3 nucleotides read TGTGCCAGCAGCCCATCAAGCGGGGGGCTCACAGATACGCAGTATTTT.

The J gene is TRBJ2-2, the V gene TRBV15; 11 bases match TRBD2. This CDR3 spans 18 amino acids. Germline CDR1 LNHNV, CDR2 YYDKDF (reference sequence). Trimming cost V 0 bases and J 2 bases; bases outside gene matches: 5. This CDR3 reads CATSRDRLAGINTGELFF. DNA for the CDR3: TGTGCCACCAGCAGAGATCGACTAGCGGGGATTAACACCGGGGAGCTGTTTTTT.

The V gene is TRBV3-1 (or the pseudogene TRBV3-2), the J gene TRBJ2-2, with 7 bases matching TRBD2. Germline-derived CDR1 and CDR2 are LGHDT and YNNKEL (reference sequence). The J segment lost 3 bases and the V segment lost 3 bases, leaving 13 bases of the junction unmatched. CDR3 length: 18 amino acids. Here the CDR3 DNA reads TGTGCCAGCAGCCATCCCTCGGGCGGGACTAACGACACCGGGGAGCTGTTTTTT. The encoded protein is CASSHPSGGTNDTGELFF.

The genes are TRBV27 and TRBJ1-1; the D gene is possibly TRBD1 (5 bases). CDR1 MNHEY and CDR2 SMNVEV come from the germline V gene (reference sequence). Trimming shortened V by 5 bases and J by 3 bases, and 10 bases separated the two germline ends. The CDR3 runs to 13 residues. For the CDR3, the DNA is TGTGCCAGCAGTCCGGGGGGGGACACTGAAGCTTTCTTT. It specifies CASSPGGDTEAFF.

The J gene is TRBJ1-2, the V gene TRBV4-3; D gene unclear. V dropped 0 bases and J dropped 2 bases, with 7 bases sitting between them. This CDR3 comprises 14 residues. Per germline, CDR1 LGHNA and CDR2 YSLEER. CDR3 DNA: TGCGCCAGCAGCCAAGATTCCGTCAACTATGGCTACACCTTC. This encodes CASSQDSVNYGYTF.

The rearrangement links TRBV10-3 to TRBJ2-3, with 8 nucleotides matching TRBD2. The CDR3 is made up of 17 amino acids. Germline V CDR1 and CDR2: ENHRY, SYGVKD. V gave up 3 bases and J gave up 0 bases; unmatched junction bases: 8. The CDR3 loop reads CAISDPRLASSTDTQYF. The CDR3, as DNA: TGTGCCATCAGTGATCCCCGACTAGCGTCTAGCACAGATACGCAGTATTTT.

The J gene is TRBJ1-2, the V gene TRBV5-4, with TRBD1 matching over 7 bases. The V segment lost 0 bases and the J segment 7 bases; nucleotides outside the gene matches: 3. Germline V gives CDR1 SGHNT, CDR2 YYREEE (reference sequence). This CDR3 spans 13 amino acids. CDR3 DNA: TGTGCCAGCAGCTTGGTAGGGGGCGCTGGCTACACCTTC. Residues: CASSLVGGAGYTF.

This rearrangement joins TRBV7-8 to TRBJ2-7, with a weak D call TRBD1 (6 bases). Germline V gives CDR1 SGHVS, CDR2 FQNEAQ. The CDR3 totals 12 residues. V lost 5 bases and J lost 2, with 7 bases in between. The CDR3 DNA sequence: TGTGCCAGCAGCCAGGGGACCTACGAGCAGTACTTC. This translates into CASSQGTYEQYF.

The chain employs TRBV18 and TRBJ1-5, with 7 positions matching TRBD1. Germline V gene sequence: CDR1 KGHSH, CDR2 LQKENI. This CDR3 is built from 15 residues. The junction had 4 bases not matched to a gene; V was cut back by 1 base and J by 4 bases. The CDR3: CASSPRDSLNQPQHF. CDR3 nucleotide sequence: TGTGCCAGCTCACCACGGGACAGCCTTAATCAGCCCCAGCATTTT.

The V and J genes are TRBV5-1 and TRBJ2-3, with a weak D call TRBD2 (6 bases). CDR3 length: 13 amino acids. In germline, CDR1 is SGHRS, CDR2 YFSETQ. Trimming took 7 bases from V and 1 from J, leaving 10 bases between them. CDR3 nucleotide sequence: TGCGCCAGCCGGACTAAGGGCACAGATACGCAGTATTTT. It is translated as CASRTKGTDTQYF.

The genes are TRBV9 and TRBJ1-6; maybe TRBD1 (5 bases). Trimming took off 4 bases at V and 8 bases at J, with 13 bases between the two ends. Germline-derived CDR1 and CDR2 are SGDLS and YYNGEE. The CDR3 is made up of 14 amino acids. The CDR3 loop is CASSPARADSPLHF. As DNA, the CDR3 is TGTGCCAGCAGCCCCGCCAGGGCTGATTCACCCCTCCACTTT.

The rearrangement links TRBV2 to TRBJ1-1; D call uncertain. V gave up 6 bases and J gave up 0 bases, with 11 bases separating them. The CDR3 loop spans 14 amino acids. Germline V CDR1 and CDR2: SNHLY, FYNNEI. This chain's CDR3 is CASSRGLMNTEAFF. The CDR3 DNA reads TGTGCCAGCAGCCGAGGGTTGATGAACACTGAAGCTTTCTTT.

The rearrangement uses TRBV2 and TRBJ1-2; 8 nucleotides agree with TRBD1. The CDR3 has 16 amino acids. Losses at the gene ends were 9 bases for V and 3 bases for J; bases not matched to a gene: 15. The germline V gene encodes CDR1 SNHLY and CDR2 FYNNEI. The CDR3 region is CASGNRGNLLDYGYTF. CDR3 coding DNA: TGTGCCAGTGGGAACAGGGGGAATCTTCTGGACTATGGCTACACCTTC.

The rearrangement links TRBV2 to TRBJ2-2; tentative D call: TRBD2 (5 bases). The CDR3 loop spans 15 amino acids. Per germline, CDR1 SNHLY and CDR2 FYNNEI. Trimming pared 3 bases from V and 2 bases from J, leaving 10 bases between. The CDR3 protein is CASSDLAVNTGELFF. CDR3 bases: TGTGCCAGCAGTGATCTAGCAGTCAACACCGGGGAGCTGTTTTTT.

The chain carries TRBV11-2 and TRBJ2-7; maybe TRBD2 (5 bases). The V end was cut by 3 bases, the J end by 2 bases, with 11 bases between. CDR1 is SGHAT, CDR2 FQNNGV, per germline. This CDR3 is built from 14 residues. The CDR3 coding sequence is TGTGCCAGCAGCTTCTTCGAGGGCCCCTACGAGCAGTACTTC. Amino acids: CASSFFEGPYEQYF.

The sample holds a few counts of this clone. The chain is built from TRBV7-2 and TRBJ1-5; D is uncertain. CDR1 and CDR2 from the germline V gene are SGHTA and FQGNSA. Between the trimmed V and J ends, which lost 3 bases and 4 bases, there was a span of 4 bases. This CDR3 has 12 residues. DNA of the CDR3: TGTGCCAGCAGCTTTCCTAATCAGCCCCAGCATTTT. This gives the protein CASSFPNQPQHF.

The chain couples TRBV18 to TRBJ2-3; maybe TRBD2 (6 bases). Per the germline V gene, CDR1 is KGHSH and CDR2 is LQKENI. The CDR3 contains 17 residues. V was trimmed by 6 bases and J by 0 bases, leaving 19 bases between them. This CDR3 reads CASSLDNQRASTDTQYF. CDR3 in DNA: TGTGCCAGCTCGCTCGATAACCAGCGGGCTAGCACAGATACGCAGTATTTT.

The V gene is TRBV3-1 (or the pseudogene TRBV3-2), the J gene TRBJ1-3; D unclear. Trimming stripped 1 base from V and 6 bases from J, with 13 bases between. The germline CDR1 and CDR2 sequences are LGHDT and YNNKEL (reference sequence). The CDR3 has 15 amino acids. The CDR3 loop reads CASSQGISWVNTIYF. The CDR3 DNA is TGTGCCAGCAGCCAAGGTATTAGCTGGGTAAACACCATATATTTT.

The CDR3 here is CASQGMNTGELFF. The DNA of the CDR3 is TGTGCAAGCCAGGGTATGAACACCGGGGAGCTGTTTTTT. The chain employs TRBV5-5 and TRBJ2-2; a weak D match, TRBD1 (5 bases). Germline values: CDR1 SGHKS, CDR2 YYEKEE (reference sequence). The CDR3 totals 13 residues.